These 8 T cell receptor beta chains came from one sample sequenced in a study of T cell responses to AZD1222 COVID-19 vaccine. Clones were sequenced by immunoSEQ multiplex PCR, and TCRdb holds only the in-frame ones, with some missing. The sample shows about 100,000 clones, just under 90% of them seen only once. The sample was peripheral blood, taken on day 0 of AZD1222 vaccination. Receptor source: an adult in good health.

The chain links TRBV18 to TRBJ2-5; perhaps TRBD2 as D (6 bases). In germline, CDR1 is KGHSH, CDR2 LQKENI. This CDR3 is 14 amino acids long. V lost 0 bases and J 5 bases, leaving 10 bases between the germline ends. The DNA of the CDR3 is TGTGCCAGCTCACCACCACTAGGAGGGGAGACCCAGTACTTC. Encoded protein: CASSPPLGGETQYF.

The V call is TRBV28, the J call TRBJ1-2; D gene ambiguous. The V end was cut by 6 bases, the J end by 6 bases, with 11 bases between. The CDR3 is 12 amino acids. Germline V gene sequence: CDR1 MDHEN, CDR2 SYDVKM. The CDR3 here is CASSQGEDGYTF. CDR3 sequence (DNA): TGTGCCAGCAGCCAAGGCGAGGATGGCTACACCTTC.

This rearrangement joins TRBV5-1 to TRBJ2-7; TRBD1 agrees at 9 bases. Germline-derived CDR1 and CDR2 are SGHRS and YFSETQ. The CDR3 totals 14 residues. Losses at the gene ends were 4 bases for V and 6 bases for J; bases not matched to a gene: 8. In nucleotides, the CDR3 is TGCGCCAGCAGCCTCACAGGGGGCCAGGGCGAGCAGTACTTC. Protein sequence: CASSLTGGQGEQYF.

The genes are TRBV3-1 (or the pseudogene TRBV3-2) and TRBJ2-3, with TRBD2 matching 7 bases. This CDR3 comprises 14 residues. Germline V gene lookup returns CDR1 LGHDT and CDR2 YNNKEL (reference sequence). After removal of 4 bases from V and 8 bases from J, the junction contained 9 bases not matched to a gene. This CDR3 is CASSPWREPSTQYF. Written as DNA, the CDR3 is TGTGCCAGCAGCCCATGGCGGGAGCCTAGTACGCAGTATTTT.

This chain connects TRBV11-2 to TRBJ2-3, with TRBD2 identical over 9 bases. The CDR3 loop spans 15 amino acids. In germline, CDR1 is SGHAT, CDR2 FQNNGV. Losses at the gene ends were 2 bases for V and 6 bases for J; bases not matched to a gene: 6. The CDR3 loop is CASSLLRGGRDTQYF. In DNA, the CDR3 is TGTGCCAGCAGCTTACTGCGGGGGGGTCGGGATACGCAGTATTTT.

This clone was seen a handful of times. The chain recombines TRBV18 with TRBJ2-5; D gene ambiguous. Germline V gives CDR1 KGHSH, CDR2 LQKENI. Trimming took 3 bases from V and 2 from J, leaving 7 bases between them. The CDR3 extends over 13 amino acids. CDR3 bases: TGTGCCAGCTCACCGTCAACGCAAGAGACCCAGTACTTC. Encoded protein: CASSPSTQETQYF.

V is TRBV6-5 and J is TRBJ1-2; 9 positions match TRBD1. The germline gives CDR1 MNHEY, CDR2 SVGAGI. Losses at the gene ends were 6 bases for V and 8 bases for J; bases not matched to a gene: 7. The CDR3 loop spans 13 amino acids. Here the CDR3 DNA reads TGTGCCAGCAGCTACGGACAGGGGCAGGGCTACACCTTC. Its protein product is CASSYGQGQGYTF.

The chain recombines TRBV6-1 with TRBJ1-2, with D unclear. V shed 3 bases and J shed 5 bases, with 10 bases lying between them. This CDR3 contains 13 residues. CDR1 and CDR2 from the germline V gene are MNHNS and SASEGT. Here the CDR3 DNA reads TGTGCCAGCAGTGAGGGCCGGAGGTATGGCTACACCTTC. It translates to CASSEGRRYGYTF.